The 27 T cell receptor beta chains below come from one sample, sequenced in a study of blood T cell repertoires in COVID-19. Sequencing used immunoSEQ multiplex PCR; TCRdb keeps in-frame clones, though not all of them. The data contain about 300,000 clones, 85% to 90% of them singletons. Sequenced input: peripheral blood. Source of these receptors: a woman aged 45 to 65 with COVID-19, enrolled during active disease.

The gene calls are TRBV29-1 and TRBJ2-7; TRBD1 agrees at 9 bases. CDR1 SQVTM and CDR2 ANQGSEA come from the germline V gene. The CDR3 has 13 residues. With V trimmed by 7 bases and J by 2 bases, 6 bases remained unmatched. CDR3 protein: CSASRDRAYEQYF. The CDR3 bases are TGCAGCGCCTCCCGGGACAGGGCCTACGAGCAGTACTTC.

This clone was detected only a few times. This sequence joins TRBV10-2 and TRBJ2-7; 7 bases are shared with TRBD1. This CDR3 has 12 residues. CDR1 is WSHSY, CDR2 SAAADI, per germline. Germline trimming cut 10 bases from V and 0 bases from J; bases unmatched to any gene: 3. CDR3 region: CATRQGSYEQYF. DNA of the CDR3: TGCGCCACCCGACAGGGCTCCTACGAGCAGTACTTC.

The chain uses TRBV5-6 and TRBJ2-7; TRBD1 might be the D (5 bases). CDR1 SGHDT and CDR2 YYEEEE come from the germline V gene. V lost 3 bases to trimming and J lost 3 bases, with 7 bases between them. There are 12 residues in the CDR3. The CDR3 bases are TGTGCCAGCAGCTCACAGGACTACGAGCAGTACTTC. Encoded protein: CASSSQDYEQYF. Looking up the rest from reference TRBV5-6 and TRBJ2-7 gives the full variable domain: DAGVTQSPTHLIKTRGQQVTLRCSPKSGHDTVSWYQQALGQGPQFIFQYYEEEERQRGNFPDRFSGHQFPNYSSELNVNALLLGDSALYLCASSSQDYEQYFGPGTRLTVT.

The V and J genes are TRBV7-2 and TRBJ2-7; 10 positions agree with TRBD2. Looked up from germline, CDR1 is SGHTA and CDR2 is FQGNSA. V was pared by 4 bases and J by 3 bases, with 3 bases of the junction left unmatched. The CDR3 contains 14 residues. CDR3 sequence (DNA): TGTGCCAGCAGCTACGCTAGCGGGGGCTACGAGCAGTACTTC. Translating it yields CASSYASGGYEQYF.

The CDR3 loop is CASSLRGTGVDLSNQPQHF. The CDR3, as DNA: TGTGCCAGCAGCCTCCGCGGGACAGGAGTTGATCTTAGCAATCAGCCCCAGCATTTT. The chain employs TRBV3-1 (or the pseudogene TRBV3-2) and TRBJ1-5; 8 nucleotides match TRBD1. This CDR3 is built from 19 residues. Germline V gene data show CDR1 as LGHDT and CDR2 as YNNKEL (reference sequence). The V gene end was trimmed by 4 bases and the J gene end by 0 bases; junction bases not matched to a gene: 14.

J is TRBJ2-1 and V is TRBV6-4; 11 bases map to TRBD2. The CDR3 consists of 16 residues. V was pared by 7 bases and J by 0 bases, with 5 bases of the junction left unmatched. Per the germline V gene, CDR1 is MRHNA and CDR2 is SNTAGT. The CDR3 region has the DNA TGTGCCAGCACACTTACTAGCGGGAGCTCCTACAATGAGCAGTTCTTC. It encodes CASTLTSGSSYNEQFF.

The table lists this clone with a count of one. V is TRBV5-1 and J is TRBJ1-1; 9 positions match TRBD1. The V segment lost 3 bases and the J segment 5 bases; nucleotides outside the gene matches: 5. The CDR3 has 14 residues. Germline V gene data show CDR1 as SGHRS and CDR2 as YFSETQ. The CDR3 spells CASSWGTGRTEAFF. CDR3 DNA sequence: TGCGCCAGCAGCTGGGGGACAGGGAGAACTGAAGCTTTCTTT.

This chain uses TRBV27 with TRBJ2-5; 10 nucleotides line up with TRBD1. V lost 4 bases to trimming and J lost 4 bases; unmatched junction nucleotides: 9. Germline V gene sequence: CDR1 MNHEY, CDR2 SMNVEV (reference sequence). This CDR3 has 16 amino acids. The CDR3 here is CASSSTDRGRGETQYF. DNA of the CDR3: TGTGCCAGCAGTTCCACCGACAGGGGGCGAGGAGAGACCCAGTACTTC.

This sequence joins TRBV18 and TRBJ1-1; no definite D call. The ends were cut back, 2 bases at V and 4 bases at J, with 11 bases in the middle. The germline V gene has CDR1 KGHSH and CDR2 LQKENI. The CDR3 runs 14 residues. For the CDR3, the DNA is TGTGCCAGCTCACCAATGGTGCAGATCACTGAAGCTTTCTTT. This encodes CASSPMVQITEAFF.

This rearrangement joins TRBV6-1 to TRBJ2-3, with 8 bases that match TRBD2. Trimming removed 2 bases from V and 0 bases from J; junction bases left unmatched: 7. This CDR3 is built from 17 residues. Germline loops: CDR1 MNHNS, CDR2 SASEGT. The CDR3 nucleotides read TGTGCCAGCAGTGAACTCCTAGCGGGCAGTAGCACAGATACGCAGTATTTT. Its translation is CASSELLAGSSTDTQYF.

The gene calls are TRBV28 and TRBJ1-2; D is uncertain. The CDR3 totals 14 residues. The germline V gene has CDR1 MDHEN and CDR2 SYDVKM. Trimming removed 6 bases at V and 5 bases at J, with 16 bases between. The CDR3 coding sequence is TGTGCCAGCAGCCCCTCGGGGATTGGGTATGGCTACACCTTC. Residues: CASSPSGIGYGYTF.

The chain uses TRBV7-9 and TRBJ2-7; TRBD1 might be the D (5 bases). Trimming stripped 6 bases from V and 4 bases from J, with 16 bases between. This CDR3 has 14 residues. CDR1 is SEHNR, CDR2 FQNEAQ, per germline (reference sequence). CDR3 bases: TGTGCCAGCAGAATTGTGACCCCAGGGTACGAGCAGTACTTC. This encodes CASRIVTPGYEQYF.

The rearrangement joins TRBV4-3 to TRBJ1-4; no clear D gene. The V gene lost 1 base and the J gene lost 2 bases, with 8 bases spanning the gap. The CDR3 is 15 amino acids. Germline CDR1 is LGHNA and CDR2 is YSLEER. The CDR3 DNA reads TGCGCCAGCAGCCAAGTGTGGGCCACTAATGAAAAACTGTTTTTT. This gives the protein CASSQVWATNEKLFF.

The V and J genes are TRBV19 and TRBJ2-7, with 9 bases identical to TRBD2. V dropped 7 bases and J dropped 5; count of bases not matched to a gene: 18. This CDR3 contains 17 residues. Germline CDR1 LNHDA, CDR2 SQIVND (reference sequence). In nucleotides, the CDR3 is TGTGCCAGTACTCATCCTCATAGGGGACTAGCCTGGAACGAGCAGTACTTC. The encoded protein is CASTHPHRGLAWNEQYF.

The chain carries TRBV3-1 (or the pseudogene TRBV3-2) and TRBJ2-5, with D tentatively TRBD2 (5 bases). The CDR3 is made up of 17 amino acids. Germline V gene lookup returns CDR1 LGHDT and CDR2 YNNKEL (reference sequence). Trimming removed 4 bases from V and 5 bases from J, with 23 bases in between. The CDR3 DNA follows: TGTGCCAGCAGCCCTATGGAGGCGATCGAAAGTTGGGAGACCCAGTACTTC. It codes for CASSPMEAIESWETQYF.

This clone is a singleton in its sample. The gene calls are TRBV27 and TRBJ1-1; D unresolved. Deletions cut 3 bases from V and 6 bases from J, with 17 bases between. This CDR3 has 15 amino acids. The germline V gene encodes CDR1 MNHEY and CDR2 SMNVEV (reference sequence). The CDR3 loop is CASSLSFIPRAEAFF. The CDR3 DNA follows: TGTGCCAGCAGTTTGAGCTTCATCCCGAGGGCTGAAGCTTTCTTT.

The V and J genes are TRBV7-2 and TRBJ2-7; TRBD2 matches 7 bases. V lost 3 bases to trimming and J lost 2 bases; unmatched junction nucleotides: 7. CDR3 length equals 15 residues. Germline V gene lookup returns CDR1 SGHTA and CDR2 FQGNSA. CDR3 coding DNA: TGTGCCAGCAGCTTCCGGGGAGGGAGTACCTACGAGCAGTACTTC. Its translation is CASSFRGGSTYEQYF.

The chain couples TRBV4-1 to TRBJ1-2; no reliable D call. The CDR3 runs 14 residues. Germline V gene sequence: CDR1 MGHRA, CDR2 YSYEKL. V was trimmed by 0 bases and J by 5 bases, leaving 10 bases between them. In nucleotides, the CDR3 is TGCGCCAGCAGCCAAGAGCCCGTGGCTTATGGCTACACCTTC. This sequence encodes CASSQEPVAYGYTF.

For this clone: A read error may produce the germline difference seen at one junction end. The genes are TRBV4-2 and TRBJ2-3; a weak D match, TRBD1 (5 bases). CDR1 and CDR2 from the germline V gene are LGHNA and YNFKEQ. There are 17 residues in the CDR3. The CDR3 DNA is TGTGCCAGCAGCGAAGAATTAAGGTGGGGCCGCACAGATACGCAGTATTTT. This sequence encodes CASSEELRWGRTDTQYF.

The CDR3: CASSRGTGGEETQYF. The CDR3, as DNA: TGTGCCAGCAGTAGGGGGACAGGGGGCGAAGAGACCCAGTACTTC. The chain has TRBV6-6 and TRBJ2-5; 12 nucleotides agree with TRBD1. Trimming took 5 bases from V and 3 from J; bases not matched to a gene: 4. Looked up from germline, CDR1 is MNHNY and CDR2 is SVGAGI (reference sequence). This CDR3 is built from 15 residues.

The chain uses TRBV5-1 and TRBJ2-1; 10 bases align to TRBD2. Germline values: CDR1 SGHRS, CDR2 YFSETQ. This CDR3 spans 18 amino acids. J lost 1 base, V lost 0 bases, and 7 bases had no gene match. The CDR3 here is CASSLGTSGAPSYNEQFF. For the CDR3, the DNA is TGCGCCAGCAGCTTGGGGACTAGCGGAGCTCCGTCCTACAATGAGCAGTTCTTC.

J is TRBJ2-2 and V is TRBV7-6, with 8 bases aligning to TRBD2. V lost 1 base and J lost 0; bases outside the gene matches: 4. The germline V gene has CDR1 SGHVS and CDR2 FNYEAQ. CDR3 size: 17 residues. The CDR3 here is CASSLGIAGSNTGELFF. CDR3 bases: TGTGCCAGCAGCTTAGGAATAGCGGGATCGAACACCGGGGAGCTGTTTTTT.

The genes are TRBV6-5 and TRBJ2-7; TRBD1 aligns across 11 bases. CDR3 length: 15 residues. In germline, CDR1 is MNHEY, CDR2 SVGAGI. Trimming removed 5 bases from V and 3 bases from J; junction bases left unmatched: 6. The CDR3 DNA sequence: TGTGCCAGCAGTCCCGGGACAGGGGGAATCTACGAGCAGTACTTC. It translates to CASSPGTGGIYEQYF.

The chain joins TRBV6-6 to TRBJ1-2; 7 bases fit TRBD1. This CDR3 spans 13 amino acids. With V trimmed by 7 bases and J by 3 bases, 5 bases remained unmatched. Germline V CDR1 and CDR2: MNHNY, SVGAGI (reference sequence). CDR3 in DNA: TGTGCCAGCACAGGGGGATGGGACTATGGCTACACCTTC. Its translation: CASTGGWDYGYTF.

The rearrangement uses TRBV24-1 and TRBJ2-1; possibly TRBD2 for D (5 bases). Germline values: CDR1 KGHDR, CDR2 SFDVKD. The CDR3 covers 13 residues. The V gene lost 0 bases and the J gene lost 10 bases, with 9 bases spanning the gap. In DNA, the CDR3 is TGTGCCACCAGTGATTTGCAACTAGGGGAGCAGTTCTTC. Translating it yields CATSDLQLGEQFF.

The rearrangement links TRBV7-2 to TRBJ2-5; D is perhaps TRBD2 (5 bases). Trimming removed 5 bases at V and 4 bases at J, with 14 bases between. Germline V lookup: CDR1 SGHTA, CDR2 FQGNSA. The length of the CDR3 is 14 residues. CDR3 DNA sequence: TGTGCCAGCAGCCGGACGGTTCGGGGAGAGACCCAGTACTTC. Residues: CASSRTVRGETQYF. Filled out from reference TRBV7-2 and TRBJ2-5, the complete variable domain reads GAGVSQSPSNKVTEKGKDVELRCDPISGHTALYWYRQSLGQGLEFLIYFQGNSAPDKSGLPSDRFSAERTGGSVSTLTIQRTQQEDSAVYLCASSRTVRGETQYFGPGTRLLVL.

The chain carries TRBV13 and TRBJ1-2; TRBD1 matches at 8 bases. Germline CDR1 is PRHDT and CDR2 is FYEKMQ (reference sequence). V lost 5 bases and J lost 7; bases outside the gene matches: 12. The CDR3 runs to 15 residues. Here the CDR3 reads CASSAGQGITRGYTF. CDR3 bases: TGTGCCAGCAGCGCTGGACAGGGAATAACCCGTGGCTACACCTTC.